The 4 T cell receptor beta chains below all came from one sample that was sequenced in a study of T cell responses to AZD1222 COVID-19 vaccine. This table comes from immunoSEQ multiplex PCR, and its TCRdb copy is limited to in-frame clones, with some not included. The sample holds some 160,000 clones, about 91% seen once. This sample comprised peripheral blood, obtained on day 0 of AZD1222 vaccination. These receptors were obtained from an adult in good health.

The chain has TRBV3-1 (or the pseudogene TRBV3-2) and TRBJ2-5; 8 bases map to TRBD2. J gave up 5 bases and V 1 base, and 9 bases lay outside the gene matches. Germline assignment: CDR1 LGHDT and CDR2 YNNKEL (reference sequence). The CDR3 is 16 amino acids. CDR3 sequence (DNA): TGTGCCAGCAGCCAAGTCCGTCTAGCGGGCGGGGAGACCCAGTACTTC. Its protein is CASSQVRLAGGETQYF.

This chain uses TRBV28 with TRBJ2-3, with D maybe TRBD1 (6 bases). This CDR3 has 15 residues. The V gene lost 6 bases and the J gene lost 3 bases, with 16 bases spanning the gap. CDR1 MDHEN and CDR2 SYDVKM come from the germline V gene. CDR3 bases: TGTGCCAGCAGCGCCGACCTCGGACAGACAGATACGCAGTATTTT. Its protein is CASSADLGQTDTQYF.

This chain links TRBV7-9 with TRBJ1-2, with D perhaps matching TRBD1 (6 bases). Germline CDR1 reads SEHNR; CDR2 reads FQNEAQ (reference sequence). CDR3 size: 15 residues. Trimming stripped 4 bases from V and 8 bases from J, with 20 bases between. CDR3: CASSSTPTGPGGYTF. The CDR3 bases are TGTGCCAGCAGCTCTACCCCCACAGGGCCTGGGGGCTACACCTTC.

The rearrangement links TRBV6-5 to TRBJ2-7, with a possible D match to TRBD1 (7 bases). V was pared by 7 bases and J by 6 bases, with 10 bases between. Germline CDR1 reads MNHEY; CDR2 reads SVGAGI. The CDR3 runs 11 residues. The CDR3 is CASNQGGEQYF. The CDR3 nucleotides read TGTGCCAGCAACCAGGGGGGCGAGCAGTACTTC.